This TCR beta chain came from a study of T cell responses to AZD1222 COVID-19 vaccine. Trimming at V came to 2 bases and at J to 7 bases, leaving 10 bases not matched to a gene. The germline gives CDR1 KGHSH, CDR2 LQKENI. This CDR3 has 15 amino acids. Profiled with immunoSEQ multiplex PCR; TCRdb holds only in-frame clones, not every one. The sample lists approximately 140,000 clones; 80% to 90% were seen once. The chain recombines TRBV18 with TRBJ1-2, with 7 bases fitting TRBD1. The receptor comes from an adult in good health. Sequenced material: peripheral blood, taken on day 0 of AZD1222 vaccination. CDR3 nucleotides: TGTGCCAGCTCACCAGTCACAGGGGTTTTCAGTGGCTACACCTTC. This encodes CASSPVTGVFSGYTF.